The 7 T cell receptor beta chains presented below share a single source sample, sequenced in a study of naive CD8 T cells in extremely preterm neonates. Extremely preterm births at 23-27 weeks of gestation supplied the samples. Method: immunoSEQ multiplex PCR; TCRdb's copy keeps in-frame clones and lacks some. The sample has thousands of clones, more than 90% seen once; the top ten hold around 0.65%. Study-wide points: Relative to older groups, preterm infants had shorter, less trimmed CDR3s with fewer N additions.

Antigens for these TCRs are unknown. Material for sequencing was naive CD8+ T cells from cord blood. Source of these receptors: a boy who was born preterm.

This rearrangement joins TRBV7-9 to TRBJ2-7, with TRBD1 matching 8 bases. The V segment lost 0 bases and the J segment 3 bases; nucleotides outside the gene matches: 4. Germline CDR1 reads SEHNR; CDR2 reads FQNEAQ (reference sequence). This CDR3 spans 15 amino acids. CDR3 coding DNA: TGTGCCAGCAGCTTAGCGCGCAGGGGGCTCTACGAGCAGTACTTC. It translates to CASSLARRGLYEQYF.

V usage is TRBV5-1 and J usage is TRBJ1-2, with D perhaps matching TRBD1 (6 bases). The CDR3 runs 12 residues. CDR1 and CDR2 (germline): SGHRS, YFSETQ. Trimming pared 4 bases from V and 4 bases from J, leaving 8 bases between. Here the CDR3 DNA reads TGCGCCAGCAGCCCGGACAGCTATGGCTACACCTTC. It encodes CASSPDSYGYTF.

The chain joins TRBV18 to TRBJ2-5; 10 positions match TRBD2. This CDR3 has 16 amino acids. Germline CDR1 and CDR2: KGHSH and LQKENI. After removal of 3 bases from V and 2 bases from J, the junction contained 6 bases not matched to a gene. The CDR3 spells CASSPRLAGYQETQYF. The CDR3 DNA reads as TGTGCCAGCTCACCCCGACTAGCGGGCTATCAAGAGACCCAGTACTTC.

A word on this clone: One end of the junction fails to match germline, which may point to a read error. The chain carries TRBV5-1 and TRBJ2-7; 9 nucleotides agree with TRBD1. CDR3 length equals 16 residues. Germline V gene lookup returns CDR1 SGHRS and CDR2 YFSETQ. The CDR3 is CASGPRTGVSSYEKYF. CDR3 DNA: TGCGCCAGCGGCCCGCGGACAGGGGTTAGCTCCTACGAGAAGTACTTC.

The chain's CDR3 is CASSLSGQGYDAFF. CDR3 coding DNA: TGTGCCAGCAGTTTATCCGGACAGGGGTATGATGCTTTCTTT. This sequence joins TRBV28 and TRBJ1-1; TRBD1 aligns across 9 bases. The V segment lost 1 base and the J segment 11 bases; nucleotides outside the gene matches: 8. The CDR3 has 14 amino acids. The germline V gene encodes CDR1 MDHEN and CDR2 SYDVKM.

This clone was observed once. The J gene is TRBJ1-6, the V gene TRBV7-9; possibly TRBD1 for D (5 bases). CDR1 and CDR2 from the germline V gene are SEHNR and FQNEAQ (reference sequence). V was cut by 1 base and J by 8 bases, with 9 bases left in between. The CDR3 runs 14 residues. CDR3 in amino acids: CASSLEGADSPLHF. As DNA, the CDR3 is TGTGCCAGCAGCTTAGAAGGGGCTGATTCACCCCTCCACTTT.

This clone was seen a single time. The chain is built from TRBV19 and TRBJ2-7; TRBD1 agrees at 7 bases. Losses at the gene ends were 4 bases for V and 3 bases for J; bases not matched to a gene: 0. The CDR3 covers 12 residues. Germline CDR1 LNHDA, CDR2 SQIVND (reference sequence). The CDR3: CASSTGGYEQYF. The CDR3 bases are TGTGCCAGTAGTACAGGGGGCTACGAGCAGTACTTC.